Following are 10 T cell receptor beta chains from one sample sequenced in a study of shared clonotypes between healthy human individuals. Repertoires were generated with immunoSEQ multiplex PCR, while TCRdb's copy carries only in-frame clones and drops some. The data hold about 1 million clones, with around 74% observed a single time. Sequencing was carried out using memory CD4+ T cells sorted from blood. Regarding subset: CD45RA-negative fraction. The receptor set was obtained from a man in his late teens or twenties in good health.

The rearrangement joins TRBV4-1 to TRBJ2-2; D call uncertain. The ends were cut back, 0 bases at V and 5 bases at J, with 13 bases in the middle. Germline V CDR1 and CDR2: MGHRA, YSYEKL. There are 16 residues in the CDR3. The CDR3 loop reads CASSQDQNSRTGELFF. The CDR3 nucleotides are TGCGCCAGCAGCCAAGATCAAAACAGCCGGACCGGGGAGCTGTTTTTT.

The rearrangement links TRBV11-2 to TRBJ2-7; 8 positions match TRBD1. Per the germline V gene, CDR1 is SGHAT and CDR2 is FQNNGV. V shed 2 bases and J 0 bases; nucleotides not matched to a gene: 0. This CDR3 region has 14 residues. The CDR3 bases are TGTGCCAGCAGCTTAACAGGGGGCTCCTACGAGCAGTACTTC. It is translated as CASSLTGGSYEQYF.

This clone has a count of ten or more. This sequence joins TRBV19 and TRBJ2-5, with a weak D call TRBD2 (5 bases). V lost 3 bases to trimming and J lost 2 bases, with 16 bases between them. The CDR3 spans 16 residues. The germline CDR1 and CDR2 sequences are LNHDA and SQIVND (reference sequence). The DNA of the CDR3 is TGTGCCAGTAGTATGCGGGTAGGACCAATTCAAGAGACCCAGTACTTC. This translates into CASSMRVGPIQETQYF. Complete variable domain (other parts from reference TRBV19 and TRBJ2-5): DGGITQSPKYLFRKEGQNVTLSCEQNLNHDAMYWYRQDPGQGLRLIYYSQIVNDFQKGDIAEGYSVSREKKESFPLTVTSAQKNPTAFYLCASSMRVGPIQETQYFGPGTRLLVL.

The V and J genes are TRBV27 and TRBJ2-3, with no clear D. The CDR3 sequence is 13 residues long. The germline V gene has CDR1 MNHEY and CDR2 SMNVEV (reference sequence). V was trimmed by 5 bases and J by 2 bases, leaving 8 bases between them. CDR3 DNA: TGTGCCAGCAGTGGGTCGGTCACAGATACGCAGTATTTT. Protein product: CASSGSVTDTQYF.

This chain links TRBV6-1 with TRBJ2-5; TRBD1 might be the D (5 bases). The germline V gene encodes CDR1 MNHNS and CDR2 SASEGT. CDR3 size: 15 residues. V was trimmed by 7 bases and J by 3 bases, leaving 18 bases between them. The CDR3: CASTKTVSREETQYF. The CDR3 DNA reads as TGTGCCAGCACCAAGACAGTCAGCCGTGAAGAGACCCAGTACTTC.

Comment on this clone: The same CDR3 is also encoded by other DNA sequences in this sample. The rearrangement uses TRBV18 and TRBJ1-1; D remains ambiguous. The germline V gene has CDR1 KGHSH and CDR2 LQKENI. The germline V and J ends were trimmed by 0 bases and 1 base, with 6 bases remaining between them. The CDR3 is 14 amino acids. CDR3 region: CASSPPTSNTEAFF. CDR3 bases: TGTGCCAGCTCACCACCGACCTCGAACACTGAAGCTTTCTTT.

This clone showed up just once. This rearrangement joins TRBV5-5 to TRBJ2-5; 12 bases are a match to TRBD1. The germline gives CDR1 SGHKS, CDR2 YYEKEE (reference sequence). There are 14 residues in the CDR3. The junction had 3 bases not matched to a gene; V was cut back by 4 bases and J by 5 bases. The CDR3 DNA sequence: TGTGCCAGCAGCCCGGGACAGGGGGCTGAGACCCAGTACTTC. Amino acids: CASSPGQGAETQYF.

The chain uses TRBV5-1 and TRBJ2-3; D unresolved. Germline loops: CDR1 SGHRS, CDR2 YFSETQ. The V gene lost 1 base and the J gene lost 6 bases, with 6 bases spanning the gap. The CDR3 totals 12 residues. The CDR3 loop reads CASSLSRDTQYF. The CDR3 DNA reads TGCGCCAGCAGCTTGTCTAGGGATACGCAGTATTTT.

The V gene is TRBV2, the J gene TRBJ1-5, with D possibly matching TRBD1 (5 bases). The V gene's germline CDR1 is SNHLY and CDR2 FYNNEI. The CDR3 has 14 residues. V was trimmed by 6 bases and J by 9 bases, leaving 18 bases between them. The CDR3 is CASRIGDSRTPQHF. Here the CDR3 DNA reads TGTGCCAGCAGAATAGGCGACAGTCGGACGCCCCAGCATTTT.

The chain links TRBV11-3 to TRBJ2-3; D unresolved. The CDR3 is 12 amino acids. Per the germline V gene, CDR1 is SGHNT and CDR2 is YENEEA. V dropped 1 base and J dropped 14 bases, with 13 bases sitting between them. The CDR3 sequence is CASSLGSGPVYF. CDR3 sequence (DNA): TGTGCCAGCAGCTTAGGTTCAGGTCCGGTGTATTTT.